The source of this T cell receptor (beta chain) is a study of blood T cell repertoires in COVID-19. Assay used: immunoSEQ multiplex PCR; TCRdb lists only in-frame clones, some missing. In the table there are almost 250,000 clones, 80% to 90% of which are singletons. In germline, CDR1 is LGHNA, CDR2 YSLEER. The CDR3 totals 14 residues. The germline V and J ends were trimmed by 4 bases and 1 base, with 10 bases remaining between them. The source is a woman aged 25 to 45 who had recovered from COVID-19. Sequencing input: PBMCs or T cells enriched from blood (not recorded which). The chain uses TRBV4-3 and TRBJ1-1; D remains ambiguous. CDR3 protein: CASSPYLGNTEAFF. CDR3 nucleotides: TGCGCCAGCAGCCCCTACCTCGGGAACACTGAAGCTTTCTTT.